These T cell receptor beta chains were read from a single sample in a study of beta chain features in type 1 diabetes. Some clones are missing from TCRdb's copy, which holds only in-frame ones; the method was immunoSEQ multiplex PCR. Of around 300,000 clones listed, approximately 8% were seen once; the top ten hold about 0.93%. Material: central memory CD4+ T cells from blood. The source is a woman aged 18-35 years in good health. CDR3s include the opening cysteine and the closing phenylalanine or tryptophan. A D gene is named only where the DNA matches it firmly. A clone size is listed for some rows: how often the clone was seen (once, few, many), or a class if it is expanded.

.	.	TRBV5-6	TRBJ1-5	CASNLRNQPQHF	TGTGCCAGCAACCTCCGCAATCAGCCCCAGCATTTT
.	.	TRBV28	TRBJ2-2	CASSSSNTGELFF	.
.	few	TRBV9	TRBJ2-1	CASSAERASYNEQFF	TGTGCCAGCAGCGCCGAGCGGGCGTCCTACAATGAGCAGTTCTTC
.	many	TRBV7-9	TRBJ1-4	CASIGPGAPNEKLFF	TGTGCCAGCATCGGACCGGGGGCCCCTAATGAAAAACTGTTTTTT
TRBD2	.	TRBV2	TRBJ2-2	CATHPAGRTGELFF	TGTGCCACCCACCCAGCGGGGCGCACCGGGGAGCTGTTTTTT
TRBD1	.	TRBV10-3	TRBJ2-5	CAISESLGQGEETQYF	TGTGCCATCAGTGAGTCCCTCGGACAGGGGGAAGAGACCCAGTACTTC
.	few	TRBV27	TRBJ2-7	CASTPGQAGEQYF	TGTGCCAGCACCCCGGGTCAAGCTGGGGAGCAGTACTTC
.	many	TRBV7-6	TRBJ1-4	CASSLGSGDRLSEKLFF	TGTGCCAGCAGCTTAGGGAGCGGGGACCGGTTGTCTGAAAAACTGTTTTTT
.	many	TRBV16	TRBJ2-2	CASSQWAQRTGELFF	TGTGCCAGCAGCCAATGGGCACAGAGGACCGGGGAGCTGTTTTTT
.	.	TRBV5-6	TRBJ2-1	CASSPPGRAHEQFF	TGTGCCAGCAGCCCCCCCGGCAGGGCCCATGAGCAGTTCTTC
TRBD1	few	TRBV4-3	TRBJ2-1	CASSQGGQDNEQFF	TGCGCCAGCAGCCAAGGGGGACAGGATAATGAGCAGTTCTTC
TRBD2	.	TRBV9	TRBJ2-1	CASSGRVLAGTSPYEQFF	TGTGCCAGCAGCGGTAGGGTTCTAGCGGGAACGTCCCCCTATGAGCAGTTCTTC
.	few	TRBV18	TRBJ1-1	CASSPKSLNTEAFF	TGTGCCAGCTCACCCAAGAGCCTGAACACTGAAGCTTTCTTT
.	.	TRBV7-9	TRBJ2-1	CASSLRSSSYNEQFF	TGTGCCAGCAGCTTAAGAAGTAGCTCCTACAATGAGCAGTTCTTC
TRBD2	.	TRBV18	TRBJ2-7	CASSPSGSSEQYF	TGTGCCAGCTCACCAAGCGGGAGCAGCGAGCAGTACTTC
.	few	TRBV5-1	TRBJ2-5	CASSLFTEETQYF	TGCGCCAGCAGCTTGTTTACAGAAGAGACCCAGTACTTC
.	.	TRBV5-6	TRBJ2-3	CASSSVPGTDTQYF	TGTGCCAGCAGCTCGGTGCCGGGGACGGATACGCAGTATTTT
.	.	TRBV29-1	TRBJ1-2	CSVADYGYTF	TGCAGCGTTGCAGACTATGGCTACACCTTC
TRBD2	few	TRBV7-2	TRBJ2-2	CASSSGLDTGELFF	TGTGCCAGCAGCTCGGGACTAGACACCGGGGAGCTGTTTTTT
.	few	TRBV29-1	TRBJ2-1	CSGKDNEQFF	TGCAGCGGTAAAGACAATGAGCAGTTCTTC
.	few	TRBV11-2	TRBJ1-1	CASRTVGGMNTEAFF	TGTGCCAGCAGAACGGTGGGGGGCATGAACACTGAAGCTTTCTTT
TRBD1	few	TRBV19	TRBJ1-1	CASSTPDRRTEAFF	TGTGCCAGTAGTACCCCGGACAGGAGGACTGAAGCTTTCTTT
.	.	TRBV7-3	TRBJ1-2	CASSPDGNYGYTF	TGTGCCAGCAGCCCCGACGGGAACTATGGCTACACCTTC
TRBD1	few	TRBV7-7	TRBJ2-5	CASSFLGQGAETQYF	TGTGCTAGCAGCTTCCTGGGACAGGGGGCAGAGACCCAGTACTTC
TRBD2	few	TRBV6-6	TRBJ2-4	CASRPGGLAEEEYF	TGTGCCAGCAGGCCGGGGGGACTAGCAGAAGAGGAGTACTTC
.	few	TRBV7-2	TRBJ2-3	CASSFQLDGADTQYF	TGTGCCAGCAGCTTCCAACTAGACGGCGCAGATACGCAGTATTTT
.	.	TRBV6-6	TRBJ2-1	CASRRNNEQFF	TGTGCCAGCAGACGGAACAATGAGCAGTTCTTC
.	.	TRBV4-3	TRBJ1-1	CASSQVGVRNTEAFF	TGCGCCAGCAGCCAAGTGGGGGTGAGGAACACTGAAGCTTTCTTT
TRBD2	few	TRBV27	TRBJ2-1	CASSRGAGGLYNEQFF	TGTGCCAGCAGTCGAGGAGCGGGGGGGCTCTACAATGAGCAGTTCTTC
.	few	TRBV30	TRBJ1-4	CAWSVDSSEKLFF	TGTGCCTGGAGTGTAGACAGCAGCGAAAAACTGTTTTTT
.	few	TRBV30	TRBJ2-1	CAWSLSHGSYNEQFF	TGTGCCTGGAGTCTCTCCCACGGGTCCTACAATGAGCAGTTCTTC
TRBD1	.	TRBV13	TRBJ2-1	CASTRGQGYNEQFF	TGTGCCAGCACCCGAGGACAGGGCTACAATGAGCAGTTCTTC
.	few	TRBV7-9	TRBJ2-1	CASSLASGSLLREQFF	TGTGCCAGCAGCTTAGCGTCAGGGAGTCTTCTCAGGGAGCAGTTCTTC
.	few	TRBV28	TRBJ2-3	CASKGSAQYF	TGTGCCAGTAAGGGGTCAGCGCAGTATTTT
.	few	TRBV7-8	TRBJ2-1	CASRGQRNNEQFF	TGTGCCAGCAGAGGGCAGAGAAACAATGAGCAGTTCTTC